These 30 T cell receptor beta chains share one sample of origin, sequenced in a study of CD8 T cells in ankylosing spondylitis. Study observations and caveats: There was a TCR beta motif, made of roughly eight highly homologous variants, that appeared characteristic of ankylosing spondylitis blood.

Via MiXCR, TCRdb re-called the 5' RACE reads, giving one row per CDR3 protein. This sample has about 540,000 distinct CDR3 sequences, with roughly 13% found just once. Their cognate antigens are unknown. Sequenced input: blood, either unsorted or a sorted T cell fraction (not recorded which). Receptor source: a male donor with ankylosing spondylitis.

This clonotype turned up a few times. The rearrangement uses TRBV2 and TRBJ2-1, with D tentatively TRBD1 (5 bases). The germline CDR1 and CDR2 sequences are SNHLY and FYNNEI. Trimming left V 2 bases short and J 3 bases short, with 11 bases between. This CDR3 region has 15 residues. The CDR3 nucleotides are TGTGCCAGCAGTGAATATGACAGAGACTACAATGAGCAGTTCTTC. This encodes CASSEYDRDYNEQFF.

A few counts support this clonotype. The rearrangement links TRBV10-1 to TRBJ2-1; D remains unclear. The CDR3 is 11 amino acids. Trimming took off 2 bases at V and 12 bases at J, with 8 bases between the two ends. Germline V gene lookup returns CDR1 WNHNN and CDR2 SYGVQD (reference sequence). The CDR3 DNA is TGCGCCAGCAGTGAGATGGGTAGGCAGTTCTTC. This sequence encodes CASSEMGRQFF.

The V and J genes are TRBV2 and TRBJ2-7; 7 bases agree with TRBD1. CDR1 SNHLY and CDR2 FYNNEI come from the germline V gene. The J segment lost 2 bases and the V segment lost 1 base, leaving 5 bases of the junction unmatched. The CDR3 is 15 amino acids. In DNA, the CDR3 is TGTGCCAGCAGTGAAGGGCAGGGGGACCCCTACGAGCAGTACGTC. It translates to CASSEGQGDPYEQYV.

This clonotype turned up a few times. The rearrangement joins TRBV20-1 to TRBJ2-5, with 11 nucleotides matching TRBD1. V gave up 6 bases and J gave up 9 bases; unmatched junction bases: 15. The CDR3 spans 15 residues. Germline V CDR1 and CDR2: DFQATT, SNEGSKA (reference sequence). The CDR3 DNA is TGCAGTGCCCCCCCGGGGGACAGGGGGGTTTCGGCCCAGTACTTC. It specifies CSAPPGDRGVSAQYF.

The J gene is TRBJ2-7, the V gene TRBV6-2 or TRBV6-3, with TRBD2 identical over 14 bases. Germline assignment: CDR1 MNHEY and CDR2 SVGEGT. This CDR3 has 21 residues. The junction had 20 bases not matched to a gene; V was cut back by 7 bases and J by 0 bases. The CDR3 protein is CASTPDQTGTSGSGSSYEQYV. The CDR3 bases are TGTGCCAGCACCCCTGATCAGACAGGGACTAGCGGGAGCGGAAGCTCCTACGAGCAGTACGTC.

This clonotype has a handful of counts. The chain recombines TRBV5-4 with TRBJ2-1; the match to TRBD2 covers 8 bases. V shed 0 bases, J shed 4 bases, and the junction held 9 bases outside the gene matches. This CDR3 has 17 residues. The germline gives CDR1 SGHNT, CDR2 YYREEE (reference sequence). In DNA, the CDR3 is TGTGCCAGCAGCTTGGGGGGCCGACTAGCGATATACAATGAGCAGTTCTTC. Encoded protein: CASSLGGRLAIYNEQFF.

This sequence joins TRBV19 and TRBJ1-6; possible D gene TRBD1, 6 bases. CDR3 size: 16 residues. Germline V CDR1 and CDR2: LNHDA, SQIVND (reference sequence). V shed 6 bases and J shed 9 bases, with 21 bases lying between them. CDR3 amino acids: CASSYRKPDRFSPLHF. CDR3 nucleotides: TGTGCCAGTAGCTACCGAAAGCCCGACAGGTTTTCACCCCTCCACTTT.

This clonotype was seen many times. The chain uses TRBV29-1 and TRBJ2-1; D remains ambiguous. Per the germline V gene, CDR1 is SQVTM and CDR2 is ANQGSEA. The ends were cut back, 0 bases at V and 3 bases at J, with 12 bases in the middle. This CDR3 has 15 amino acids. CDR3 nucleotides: TGCAGCGTTGAAGAGTCAACCGAGATCTACAATGAGCAGTTCTTC. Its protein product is CSVEESTEIYNEQFF.

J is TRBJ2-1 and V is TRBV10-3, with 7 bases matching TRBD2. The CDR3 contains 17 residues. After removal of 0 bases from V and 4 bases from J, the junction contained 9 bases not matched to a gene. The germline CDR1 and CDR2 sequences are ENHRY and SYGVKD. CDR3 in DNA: TGTGCCATCAGTGAGTCGATGGCTAGCGGAGATTACAATGAGCAGTTCTTC. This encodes CAISESMASGDYNEQFF.

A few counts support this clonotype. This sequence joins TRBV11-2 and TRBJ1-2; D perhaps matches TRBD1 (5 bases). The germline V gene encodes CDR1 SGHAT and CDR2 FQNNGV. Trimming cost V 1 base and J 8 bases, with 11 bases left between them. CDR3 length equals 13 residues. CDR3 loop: CASSLAGEGGYTF. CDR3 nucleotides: TGTGCCAGCAGCTTAGCCGGCGAGGGGGGCTACACCTTC.

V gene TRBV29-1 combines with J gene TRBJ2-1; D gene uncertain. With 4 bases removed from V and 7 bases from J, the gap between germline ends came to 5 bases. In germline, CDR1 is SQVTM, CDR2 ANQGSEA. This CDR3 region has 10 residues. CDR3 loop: CSVGENEQFF. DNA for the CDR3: TGCAGCGTTGGAGAAAATGAGCAGTTCTTC.

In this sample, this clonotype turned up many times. CDR3 in amino acids: CASSEPLAGVSYEQYV. The CDR3 DNA reads TGCGCCAGCAGTGAGCCACTAGCGGGAGTCTCCTACGAGCAGTACGTC. This chain connects TRBV10-2 to TRBJ2-7, with 11 nucleotides matching TRBD2. From germline, CDR1 is WSHSY and CDR2 SAAADI. The CDR3 sequence is 16 residues long. Trimming removed 2 bases from V and 0 bases from J; junction bases left unmatched: 3.

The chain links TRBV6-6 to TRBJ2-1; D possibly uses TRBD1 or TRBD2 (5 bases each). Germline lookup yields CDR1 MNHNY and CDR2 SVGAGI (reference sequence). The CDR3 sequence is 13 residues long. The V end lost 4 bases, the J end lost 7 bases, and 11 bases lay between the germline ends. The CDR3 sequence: CASSFSWGNEQFF. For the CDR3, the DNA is TGTGCCAGCAGTTTCTCTTGGGGGAATGAGCAGTTCTTC.

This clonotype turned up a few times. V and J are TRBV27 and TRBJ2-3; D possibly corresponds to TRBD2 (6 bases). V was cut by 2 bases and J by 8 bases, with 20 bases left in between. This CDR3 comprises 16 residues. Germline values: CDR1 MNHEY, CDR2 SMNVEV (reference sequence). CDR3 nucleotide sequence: TGTGCCAGCAGTTTACGCGGGACCAACCCTCCGGGTACGCAGTATTTT. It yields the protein CASSLRGTNPPGTQYF.

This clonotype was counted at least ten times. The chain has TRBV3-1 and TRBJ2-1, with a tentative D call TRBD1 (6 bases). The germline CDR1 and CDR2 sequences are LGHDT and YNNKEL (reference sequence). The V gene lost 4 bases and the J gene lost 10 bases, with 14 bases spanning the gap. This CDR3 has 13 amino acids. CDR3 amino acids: CASSRQQGSEQFF. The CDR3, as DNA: TGTGCCAGCAGCCGACAACAGGGAAGCGAGCAGTTCTTC.

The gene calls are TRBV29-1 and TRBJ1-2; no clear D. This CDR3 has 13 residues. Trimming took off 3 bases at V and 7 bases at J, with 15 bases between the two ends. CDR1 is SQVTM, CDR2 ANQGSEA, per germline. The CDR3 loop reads CSVEEGNMSGYTF. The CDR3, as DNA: TGCAGCGTTGAGGAGGGAAATATGTCTGGCTACACCTTC.

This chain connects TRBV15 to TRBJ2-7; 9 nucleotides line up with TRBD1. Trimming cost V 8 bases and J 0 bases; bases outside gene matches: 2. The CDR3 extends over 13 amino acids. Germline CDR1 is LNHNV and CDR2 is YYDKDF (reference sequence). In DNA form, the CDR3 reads TGTGCCACCCGGGACAGGGACTCCTACGAGCAGTACGTC. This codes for CATRDRDSYEQYV.

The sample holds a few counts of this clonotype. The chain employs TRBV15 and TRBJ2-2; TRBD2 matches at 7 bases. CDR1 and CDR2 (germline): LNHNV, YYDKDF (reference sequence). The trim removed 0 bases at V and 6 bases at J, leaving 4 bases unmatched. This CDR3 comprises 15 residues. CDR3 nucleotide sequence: TGTGCCACCAGCAGAGATCGGGCGGGGGCCGGGGAGCTGTTTTTT. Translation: CATSRDRAGAGELFF.

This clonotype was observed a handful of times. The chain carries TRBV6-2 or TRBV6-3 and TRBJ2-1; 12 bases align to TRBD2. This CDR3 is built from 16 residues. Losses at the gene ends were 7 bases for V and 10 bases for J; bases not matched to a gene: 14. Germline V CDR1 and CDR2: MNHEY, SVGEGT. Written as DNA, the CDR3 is TGTGCCAGCACCCTACTTCTAGCGGGAGGGCCGCGGGAGCAGTTCTTC. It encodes CASTLLLAGGPREQFF.

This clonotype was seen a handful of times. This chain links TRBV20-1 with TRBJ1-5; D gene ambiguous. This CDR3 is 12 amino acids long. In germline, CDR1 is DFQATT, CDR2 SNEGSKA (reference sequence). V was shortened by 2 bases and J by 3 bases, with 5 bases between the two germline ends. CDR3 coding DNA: TGCAGTGCTAGAAAGGCCAATCAGCCCCAGCATTTT. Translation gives CSARKANQPQHF.

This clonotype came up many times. The CDR3 DNA sequence: TGCGCCAGCAGCCAAGGACAGGGGATGTCCACAGATACGCAGTATTTT. It codes for CASSQGQGMSTDTQYF. The V and J genes are TRBV4-1 and TRBJ2-3, with TRBD1 matching 8 bases. This CDR3 spans 16 amino acids. The germline V gene has CDR1 MGHRA and CDR2 YSYEKL. The V and J ends lost 1 base and 2 bases, in that order; junction bases with no gene match: 5.

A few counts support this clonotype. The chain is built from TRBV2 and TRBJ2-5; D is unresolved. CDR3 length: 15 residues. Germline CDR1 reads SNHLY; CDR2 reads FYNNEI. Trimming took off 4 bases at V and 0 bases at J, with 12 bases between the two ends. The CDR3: CASSVSVGYQETQYF. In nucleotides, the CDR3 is TGTGCCAGCAGTGTCAGTGTGGGATACCAAGAGACCCAGTACTTC. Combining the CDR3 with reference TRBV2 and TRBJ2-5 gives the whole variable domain EPEVTQTPSHQVTQMGQEVILRCVPISNHLYFYWYRQILGQKVEFLVSFYNNEISEKSEIFDDQFSVERPDGSNFTLKIRSTKLEDSAMYFCASSVSVGYQETQYFGPGTRLLVL.

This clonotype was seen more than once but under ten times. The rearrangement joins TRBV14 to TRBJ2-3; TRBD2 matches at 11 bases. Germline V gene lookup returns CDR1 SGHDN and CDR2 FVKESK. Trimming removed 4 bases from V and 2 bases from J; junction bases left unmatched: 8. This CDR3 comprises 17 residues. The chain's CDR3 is CASSLALTSGTTDTQYF. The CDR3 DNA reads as TGTGCCAGCAGCCTAGCCTTGACTAGCGGGACCACAGATACGCAGTATTTT. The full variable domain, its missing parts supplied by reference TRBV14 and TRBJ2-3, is EAGVTQFPSHSVIEKGQTVTLRCDPISGHDNLYWYRRVMGKEIKFLLHFVKESKQDESGMPNNRFLAERTGGTYSTLKVQPAELEDSGVYFCASSLALTSGTTDTQYFGPGTRLTVL.

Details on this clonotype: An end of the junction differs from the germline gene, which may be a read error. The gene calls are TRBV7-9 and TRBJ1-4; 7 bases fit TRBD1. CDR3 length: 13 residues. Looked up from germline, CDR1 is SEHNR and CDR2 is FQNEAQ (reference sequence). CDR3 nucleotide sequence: TGTGCCAGCAGCTTTTCAGGGGGTGAAGAACTGTTTTTT. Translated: CASSFSGGEELFF.

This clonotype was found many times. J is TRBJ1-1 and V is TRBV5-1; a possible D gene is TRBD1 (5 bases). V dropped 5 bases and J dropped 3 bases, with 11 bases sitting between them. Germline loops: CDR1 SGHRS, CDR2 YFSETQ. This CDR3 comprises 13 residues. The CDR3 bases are TGCGCCAGCAGAACCAGGGAGTACACTGAAGCTTTCTTT. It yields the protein CASRTREYTEAFF.

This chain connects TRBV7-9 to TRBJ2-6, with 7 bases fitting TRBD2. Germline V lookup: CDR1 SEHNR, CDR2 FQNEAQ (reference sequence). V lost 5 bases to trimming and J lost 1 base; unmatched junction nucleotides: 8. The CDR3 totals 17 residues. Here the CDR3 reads CASSASGHRSGANVLTF. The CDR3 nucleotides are TGTGCCAGCAGCGCTAGCGGACATCGGTCTGGGGCCAACGTCCTGACTTTC.

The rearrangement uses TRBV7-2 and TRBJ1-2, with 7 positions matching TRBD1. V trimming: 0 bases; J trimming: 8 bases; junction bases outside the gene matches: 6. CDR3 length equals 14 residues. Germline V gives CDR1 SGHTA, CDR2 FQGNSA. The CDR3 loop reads CASSLAQGVRGYTF. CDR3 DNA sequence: TGTGCCAGCAGCTTAGCTCAGGGGGTTCGCGGCTACACCTTC. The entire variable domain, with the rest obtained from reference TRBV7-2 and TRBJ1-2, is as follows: GAGVSQSPSNKVTEKGKDVELRCDPISGHTALYWYRQSLGQGLEFLIYFQGNSAPDKSGLPSDRFSAERTGGSVSTLTIQRTQQEDSAVYLCASSLAQGVRGYTFGSGTRLTVV.

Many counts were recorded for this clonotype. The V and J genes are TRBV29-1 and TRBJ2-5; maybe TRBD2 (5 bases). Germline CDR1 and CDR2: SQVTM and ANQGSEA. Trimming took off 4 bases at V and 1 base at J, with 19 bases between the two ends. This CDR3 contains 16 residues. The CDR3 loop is CSVVPRGKEGQETQYF. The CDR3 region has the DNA TGCAGCGTTGTCCCTAGAGGGAAGGAAGGCCAAGAGACCCAGTACTTC.

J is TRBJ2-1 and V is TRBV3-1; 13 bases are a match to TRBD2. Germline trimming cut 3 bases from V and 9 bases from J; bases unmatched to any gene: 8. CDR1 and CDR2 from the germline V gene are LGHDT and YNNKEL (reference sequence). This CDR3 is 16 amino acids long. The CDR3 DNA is TGTGCCAGCAGCCAGGGACTAGCGGGGACCAACAGTGAGCAGTTCTTC. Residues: CASSQGLAGTNSEQFF.

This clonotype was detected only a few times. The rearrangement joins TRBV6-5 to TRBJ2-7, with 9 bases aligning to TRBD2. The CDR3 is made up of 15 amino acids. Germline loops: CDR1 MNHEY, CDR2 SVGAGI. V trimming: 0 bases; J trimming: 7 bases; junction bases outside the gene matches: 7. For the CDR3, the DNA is TGTGCCAGCAGTTACTCGGCGGGAGGGCCCTGGGAGCAGTACTTC. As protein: CASSYSAGGPWEQYF.